This TCR beta chain emerged from a study of blood T cells in healthy people across ages. This CDR3 region has 15 residues. Germline V gives CDR1 SGHTA, CDR2 FQGNSA. V was pared by 1 base and J by 0 bases, with 10 bases between. A sample-barcoded 5' primer and a J-beta primer mix were used in a second PCR of roughly 6 to 12 cycles. TCRdb itself ran the 5' RACE reads through MiXCR, one entry per CDR3 protein. The sample carries about 760,000 distinct CDR3 sequences, 20% to 30% recorded once. This clonotype has just a few counts. These same records also appear under a second study, on T cells of mothers and their children.

The sequence derives from a boy between 10 and 17 years old in good health. The chain links TRBV7-2 to TRBJ2-7; D is uncertain. Sequencing was performed on blood. The chain's CDR3 is CASSLGPMVSYEQYF. The CDR3 region has the DNA TGTGCCAGCAGCTTAGGTCCTATGGTCTCCTACGAGCAGTACTTC.